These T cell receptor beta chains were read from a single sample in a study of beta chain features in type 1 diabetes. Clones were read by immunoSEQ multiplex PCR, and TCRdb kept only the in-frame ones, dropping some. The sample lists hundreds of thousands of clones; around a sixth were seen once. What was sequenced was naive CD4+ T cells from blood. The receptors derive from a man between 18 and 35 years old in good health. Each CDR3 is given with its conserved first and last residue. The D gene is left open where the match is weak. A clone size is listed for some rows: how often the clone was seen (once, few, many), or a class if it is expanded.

TGCGCCAGCAGCCATGCCGAGGGGGGCGAAAAACTGTTTTTT	CASSHAEGGEKLFF	-	TRBV4-3	many	TRBJ1-4
TGTGCCAGCAGTGTGACTTTATACAATGAGCAGTTCTTC	CASSVTLYNEQFF	-	TRBV7-3	few	TRBJ2-1
TGTGCCAGCAGCGTGCAGGCCGAGAGTAACTATGGCTACACCTTC	CASSVQAESNYGYTF	-	TRBV9	-	TRBJ1-2
TGCGCCAGCAGCCAAGTCGGCAGGGCGAGCACAGATACGCAGTATTTT	CASSQVGRASTDTQYF	-	TRBV4-3	-	TRBJ2-3
TGTGCCAGCAGTTACAACAGTGAAGCTTTCTTT	CASSYNSEAFF	-	TRBV6-5	-	TRBJ1-1
TGCGCCAGCAGCCAAGGACAGGGGCGGGAAAAACTGTTTTTT	CASSQGQGREKLFF	TRBD1	TRBV4-3	-	TRBJ1-4
TGCGCCAGCAGTTTAAGACCAATCGCACAAAGTCGGGCCAACGTCCTGACTTTC	CASSLRPIAQSRANVLTF	-	TRBV10-1	few	TRBJ2-6
TGTGCCAGCAGCCCGAAGGGTCTTGGCTACACCTTC	CASSPKGLGYTF	-	TRBV5-6	-	TRBJ1-2
TGTGCCAGCAGTGAGGGTGGGGCCAACGTCCTGACTTTC	CASSEGGANVLTF	-	TRBV28	many	TRBJ2-6
TGTGCCAGCAGTACCGGGACAGGGGTCAGGGAGCAGTACTTC	CASSTGTGVREQYF	TRBD1	TRBV28	few	TRBJ2-7
TGTGCCAGCAGCTTGGCTTCAGGTGCGATCTCCTACAATGAGCAGTTCTTC	CASSLASGAISYNEQFF	-	TRBV5-4	-	TRBJ2-1
TGTGCCAGCAGCTTAACAAACCGGGACGAGCAGTACTTC	CASSLTNRDEQYF	-	TRBV7-2	-	TRBJ2-7
TGTGCCAGCTCACGACTAGCGGGAGGCTACGAGCAGTACTTC	CASSRLAGGYEQYF	TRBD2	TRBV18	-	TRBJ2-7
TGTGCCAGCAAACCTCGAGTGTTATTTGGAAACACCATATATTTT	CASKPRVLFGNTIYF	-	TRBV28	few	TRBJ1-3
TGTGCCAGCTCACCGGTGGCAGGGCCCTATGGCTACACCTTC	CASSPVAGPYGYTF	-	TRBV18	few	TRBJ1-2
TGTGCCAGCAGCTTACCCACAGCTTACAATGAGCAGTTCTTC	CASSLPTAYNEQFF	-	TRBV7-2	few	TRBJ2-1
TGTGCCTTTTCGGGTAGCGACGGCCACGAGCAGTACTTC	CAFSGSDGHEQYF	-	TRBV30	few	TRBJ2-7
TGTGCCAGCTCACACGCCGCAGGGGGCCTACAGCCCCAGCATTTT	CASSHAAGGLQPQHF	TRBD1	TRBV18	few	TRBJ1-5
TGTGCCAGCAGCCCAGAGGTAGGGCACAATGAGCAGTTCTTC	CASSPEVGHNEQFF	-	TRBV2	-	TRBJ2-1
TGTGCCAGTAATGCCGCAGGGTCCTCCTACAATGAGCAGTTCTTC	CASNAAGSSYNEQFF	-	TRBV19	-	TRBJ2-1
TGTGCCGCTAAGCAAGGTTCGAACACTGAAGCTTTCTTT	CAAKQGSNTEAFF	-	TRBV6-5	few	TRBJ1-1
TGTGCCAGCAGTTACGCCGGGAGGCCGTTGTCTGGGGCCAACGTCCTGACTTTC	CASSYAGRPLSGANVLTF	TRBD2	TRBV27	-	TRBJ2-6
TGTGCCAGCAGCGAGACAGGGGACACCGGGGAGCTGTTTTTT	CASSETGDTGELFF	TRBD1	TRBV7-2	few	TRBJ2-2
TGTGCCAGCAGCAACCGGCGCCGACGGTCCTACAATGAGCAGTTCTTC	CASSNRRRRSYNEQFF	-	TRBV21-1	-	TRBJ2-1
TGCGCCAGCAGCGGAAGACAGGGAGTGTCCTACGAGCAGTACTTC	CASSGRQGVSYEQYF	TRBD1	TRBV5-1	few	TRBJ2-7
TGTGCCAGCAGCCTCAGGGAGGGGGAGACCCAGTACTTC	CASSLREGETQYF	TRBD2	TRBV5-4	many	TRBJ2-5
TGTGCCAGCAGTTACCGGACAGGGAGCACAGATACGCAGTATTTT	CASSYRTGSTDTQYF	TRBD1	TRBV6-6	-	TRBJ2-3
TGCGCCAGCAGCAGGTTACCGGGACTAGGAGCCGTTGAGCAGTTCTTC	CASSRLPGLGAVEQFF	TRBD2	TRBV5-1	-	TRBJ2-1
TGTGCCAGACGACAGGGGCTCAACACTGAAGCTTTCTTT	CARRQGLNTEAFF	TRBD1	TRBV10-3	-	TRBJ1-1
TGTGCCAGCAGTAAAAGACAGGGGAGATACACTGAAGCTTTCTTT	CASSKRQGRYTEAFF	TRBD1	TRBV6-5	once	TRBJ1-1
TGTGCCAGCAGCGTACCCGCAGGGGGCTTGACAGATACGCAGTATTTT	CASSVPAGGLTDTQYF	TRBD1	TRBV9	few	TRBJ2-3
TGTGCCAGCAGCTTAGTATGGCTGAACACTGAAGCTTTCTTT	CASSLVWLNTEAFF	-	TRBV7-2	few	TRBJ1-1
TGCGCCAGCAGCTTGGTATCAGGGGAGGTTTACAATGAGCAGTTCTTC	CASSLVSGEVYNEQFF	-	TRBV5-1	few	TRBJ2-1
TGTGCCAGCAGCTTAAACAATCCAGCGTACAATGAGCAGTTCTTC	CASSLNNPAYNEQFF	-	TRBV7-2	-	TRBJ2-1
TGTGCCAGCAGGCGGGGACAGGGTCACGAGCAGTACTTC	CASRRGQGHEQYF	TRBD1	TRBV6-6	few	TRBJ2-7
TGTGCCATCAGTGATCGGGGTTTAGCCAAAAACATTCAGTACTTC	CAISDRGLAKNIQYF	-	TRBV10-3	-	TRBJ2-4
TGCAGCGTTCAGGGAGCGGATAGCAATCAGCCCCAGCATTTT	CSVQGADSNQPQHF	-	TRBV29-1	-	TRBJ1-5
TGTGCCAGCAGTCCCCGGGACAGGGCCCCCGAGCAGTACTTC	CASSPRDRAPEQYF	TRBD1	TRBV27	few	TRBJ2-7
TGCGCCAGCAGCCCGGGACTAGCGGGGGGGGCAGAGCAGTTCTTC	CASSPGLAGGAEQFF	TRBD2	TRBV4-3	-	TRBJ2-1
TGTGCCAGCAGTTCTCGACTAGCGGGGGGGGCAGATACGCAGTATTTT	CASSSRLAGGADTQYF	TRBD2	TRBV2	-	TRBJ2-3
TGTGCCAGCAGTTGGGGACACTCCAGCTCCGAGGAGCTGTTTTTT	CASSWGHSSSEELFF	-	TRBV5-4	-	TRBJ2-2
TGTGCCAGCAGTGAACAGGGGAGGACTGAAGCTTTCTTT	CASSEQGRTEAFF	-	TRBV2	-	TRBJ1-1
TGCGCCAGCAGCTGGGATGGGGACACTGAAGCTTTCTTT	CASSWDGDTEAFF	-	TRBV5-1	-	TRBJ1-1
TGTGCCAGCAGTGAAGACCGGGATCTTCAGTACTTC	CASSEDRDLQYF	-	TRBV2	-	TRBJ2-7
TGTGCCAGCAGTTACAGGCCCGCACTTGAAGCTTTCTTT	CASSYRPALEAFF	-	TRBV6-5	-	TRBJ1-1
TGCGCCAGCAGCCAAGTAAAGCGGGAGGGCTATGAGCAGTTCTTC	CASSQVKREGYEQFF	TRBD2	TRBV4-1	few	TRBJ2-1
TGTGCCAGCAGGTTACAGGGGAGTGAGCAGTTCTTC	CASRLQGSEQFF	TRBD1	TRBV11-2	-	TRBJ2-1
TGTGCCAGCAGCTTAACTCGTATAAGCTACAATGAGCAGTTCTTC	CASSLTRISYNEQFF	-	TRBV7-2	few	TRBJ2-1
TGTGCCAGCACCCGGGGCCTAGAAAACACTGAAGCTTTCTTT	CASTRGLENTEAFF	-	TRBV9	-	TRBJ1-1
TGTGCCAGCTTGCAGCTGGTAGGAATGAACACTGAAGCTTTCTTT	CASLQLVGMNTEAFF	-	TRBV18	-	TRBJ1-1
TGTGCCAGCAGCTCGTACAAAGGCCAGAGGGGAAACACCATATATTTT	CASSSYKGQRGNTIYF	-	TRBV7-9	few	TRBJ1-3